Listed here are 4 T cell receptor beta chains from one sample, sequenced in a study of blood T cells in healthy people across ages. The second PCR ran roughly 6 to 11 cycles with a sample-barcoded 5' primer and J-beta primers. TCRdb independently ran MiXCR on the 5' RACE reads; one entry per CDR3 protein. The sample includes approximately 1.5 million distinct CDR3 sequences, around 35% seen only once; the top ten take 10% to 12%. The sequencing sample was made of blood. The receptors were sampled from a woman aged 30 to 39 in good health.

This clonotype is a singleton in its sample. The CDR3 region is CASGYPNTEAFF. As DNA, the CDR3 is TGTGCCAGCGGATACCCGAACACTGAAGCTTTCTTT. The V call is TRBV6-5, the J call TRBJ1-1; D is undetermined. Looked up from germline, CDR1 is MNHEY and CDR2 is SVGAGI. V gave up 8 bases and J gave up 1 base, with 8 bases separating them. There are 12 residues in the CDR3.

This clonotype appeared a few times. This chain joins TRBV28 and TRBJ2-7, with 11 positions matching TRBD1. The V segment lost 5 bases and the J segment 4 bases; nucleotides outside the gene matches: 7. This CDR3 comprises 15 residues. Germline V lookup: CDR1 MDHEN, CDR2 SYDVKM. CDR3 nucleotide sequence: TGTGCCAGCAGTGGGGACAGGGGGTACCCGTACGAGCAGTACTTC. It translates to CASSGDRGYPYEQYF.

In regard to this clonotype: Sequence at one end of the junction differs from germline and may be a read error. This sequence joins TRBV6-1 and TRBJ2-7, with D maybe TRBD2 (7 bases). Germline V gene sequence: CDR1 MNHNS, CDR2 SASEGT. CDR3 length: 15 residues. The CDR3 coding sequence is TGTGCCAGCAGGCTAAGAAACGGGGGGCCCTACGAGCAATACTTC. Protein sequence: CASRLRNGGPYEQYF.

The V and J genes are TRBV12-3 or TRBV12-4 and TRBJ1-1, with D perhaps matching TRBD1 (6 bases). V shed 6 bases and J shed 4 bases, with 12 bases lying between them. The CDR3 is made up of 13 amino acids. CDR3 sequence reads: CASRLGGGTEAFF. In nucleotides, the CDR3 is TGTGCCAGCAGACTCGGGGGCGGCACTGAAGCTTTCTTT.